This T cell receptor beta chain was recorded in a study of spatial heterogeneity in lung cancer. All TCR cDNA molecules were individually tagged with a unique molecular identifier. Each CDR3 protein is one row after TCRdb ran MiXCR on the 5' RACE reads. This sample yields thousands of distinct CDR3 sequences, of which 7% are seen a single time; more than 60% belongs to the top ten. There are many counts of this clonotype. The library was built for alpha chains, so this beta chain is an off-target read and its size means little. The CDR3 runs to 14 residues. Germline V lookup: CDR1 MDHEN, CDR2 SYDVKM. J gave up 6 bases and V 3 bases, and 4 bases lay outside the gene matches. As to time point: sample taken at primary tumor resection. Frozen PBMC, nontumor lung or tumor provided whole RNA, which was sequenced unsorted.

This rearrangement joins TRBV28 to TRBJ1-1; 10 bases line up with TRBD1. The sample here was PBMCs, taken at surgery. This sequence originates from a male donor with early-stage non-small cell lung cancer. CDR3 sequence reads: CASSLGTGAAEAFF. Here the CDR3 DNA reads TGTGCCAGCAGTTTGGGGACAGGGGCTGCTGAAGCTTTCTTT. Full variable domain (outside the CDR3, taken from reference TRBV28 and TRBJ1-1): DVKVTQSSRYLVKRTGEKVFLECVQDMDHENMFWYRQDPGLGLRLIYFSYDVKMKEKGDIPEGYSVSREKKERFSLILESASTNQTSMYLCASSLGTGAAEAFFGQGTRLTVV.